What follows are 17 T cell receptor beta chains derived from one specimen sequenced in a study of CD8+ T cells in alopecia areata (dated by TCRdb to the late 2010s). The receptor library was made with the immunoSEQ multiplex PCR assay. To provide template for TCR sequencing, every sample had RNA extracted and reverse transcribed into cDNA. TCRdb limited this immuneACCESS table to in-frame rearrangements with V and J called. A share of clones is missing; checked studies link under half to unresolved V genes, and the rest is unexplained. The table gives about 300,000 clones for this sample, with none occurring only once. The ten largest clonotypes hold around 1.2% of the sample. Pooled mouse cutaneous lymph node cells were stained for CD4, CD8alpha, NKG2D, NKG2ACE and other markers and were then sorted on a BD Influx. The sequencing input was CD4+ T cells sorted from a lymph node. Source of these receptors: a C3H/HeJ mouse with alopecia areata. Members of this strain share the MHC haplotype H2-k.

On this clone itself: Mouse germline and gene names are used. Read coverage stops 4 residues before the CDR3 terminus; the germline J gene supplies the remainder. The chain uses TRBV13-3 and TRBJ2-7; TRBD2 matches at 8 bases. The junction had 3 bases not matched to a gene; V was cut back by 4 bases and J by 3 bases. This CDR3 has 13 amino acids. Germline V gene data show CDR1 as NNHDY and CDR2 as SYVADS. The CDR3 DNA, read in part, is TGTGCCAGCAGTTCTGGGGGGAACTAT. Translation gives CASSSGGNY. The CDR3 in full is CASSSGGNYEQYF.

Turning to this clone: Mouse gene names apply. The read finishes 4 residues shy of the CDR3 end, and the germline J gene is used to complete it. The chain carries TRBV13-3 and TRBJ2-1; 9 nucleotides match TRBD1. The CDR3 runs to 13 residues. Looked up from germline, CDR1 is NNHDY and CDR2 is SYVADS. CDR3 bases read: TGTGCCAGCAGTCGGGACAGGGAAGCT. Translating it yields CASSRDREA. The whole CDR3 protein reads CASSRDREAEQFF.

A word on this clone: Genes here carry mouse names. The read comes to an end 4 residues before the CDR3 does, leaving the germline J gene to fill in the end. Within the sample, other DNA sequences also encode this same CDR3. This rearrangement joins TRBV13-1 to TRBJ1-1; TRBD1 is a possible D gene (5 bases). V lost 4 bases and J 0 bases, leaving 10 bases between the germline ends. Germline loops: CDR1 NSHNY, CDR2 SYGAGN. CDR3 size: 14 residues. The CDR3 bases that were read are TGTGCCAGCAGTCCCGACAGCTCAAACACA. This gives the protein CASSPDSSNT. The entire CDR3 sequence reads CASSPDSSNTEVFF.

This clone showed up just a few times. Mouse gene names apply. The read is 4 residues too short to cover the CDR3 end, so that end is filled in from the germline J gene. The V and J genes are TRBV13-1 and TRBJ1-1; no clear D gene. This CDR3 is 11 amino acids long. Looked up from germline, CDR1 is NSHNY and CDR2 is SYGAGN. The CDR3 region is CASSERAEVFF. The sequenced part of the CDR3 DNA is TGTGCCAGCAGTGAAAGGGCA.

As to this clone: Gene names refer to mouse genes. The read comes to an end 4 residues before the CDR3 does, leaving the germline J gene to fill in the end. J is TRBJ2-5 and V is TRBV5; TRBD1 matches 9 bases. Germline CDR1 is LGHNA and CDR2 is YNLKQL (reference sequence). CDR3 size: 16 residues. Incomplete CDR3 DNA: TGTGCCAGCAGCCAAGATTCGGGACAGGGATGGGAC. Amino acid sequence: CASSQDSGQGWD. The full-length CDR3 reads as CASSQDSGQGWDTQYF.

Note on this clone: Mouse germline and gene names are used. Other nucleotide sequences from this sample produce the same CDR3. The sequenced part of the CDR3 DNA is TGTGCCAGCAGGGACTGGGGGGAGGAC. Protein product: CASRDWGED. The whole CDR3 reads CASRDWGEDTQYF. The chain recombines TRBV13-3 with TRBJ2-5; 11 nucleotides align to TRBD2. The read ends 4 residues shy of where the CDR3 ends; the end is completed using the germline J gene. The CDR3 spans 13 residues. Germline V gene data show CDR1 as NNHDY and CDR2 as SYVADS.

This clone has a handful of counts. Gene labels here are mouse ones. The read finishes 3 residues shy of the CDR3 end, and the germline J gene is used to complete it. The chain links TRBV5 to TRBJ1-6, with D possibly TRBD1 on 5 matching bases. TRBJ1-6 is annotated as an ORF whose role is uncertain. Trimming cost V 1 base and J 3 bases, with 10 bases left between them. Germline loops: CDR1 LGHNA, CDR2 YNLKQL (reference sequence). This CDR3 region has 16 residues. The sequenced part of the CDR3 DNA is TGTGCCAGCAGCCAAGGGGGACCGAACTATAATTCGCCC. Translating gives CASSQGGPNYNSP. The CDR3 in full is CASSQGGPNYNSPLYF.

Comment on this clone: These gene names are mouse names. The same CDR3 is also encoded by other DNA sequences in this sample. Incomplete CDR3 DNA: TGTGCCTGGAGTCTAGGGCTGGGGGGTCCAAACACCGGG. Protein product: CAWSLGLGGPNTG. The full CDR3 reads CAWSLGLGGPNTGQLYF. The chain is built from TRBV31 and TRBJ2-2; TRBD2 matches 8 bases. The CDR3 is cut off 4 residues early in the read; its end comes from the germline J gene. The CDR3 is made up of 17 amino acids. The trim removed 0 bases at V and 0 bases at J, leaving 6 bases unmatched. CDR1 GKSSPN and CDR2 SITVG come from the germline V gene.

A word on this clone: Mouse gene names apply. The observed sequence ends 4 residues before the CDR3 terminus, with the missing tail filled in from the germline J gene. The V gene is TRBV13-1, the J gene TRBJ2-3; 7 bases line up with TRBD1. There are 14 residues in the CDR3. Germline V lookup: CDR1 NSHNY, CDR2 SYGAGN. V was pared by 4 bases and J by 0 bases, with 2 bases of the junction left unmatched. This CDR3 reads CASSSTGSAETLYF. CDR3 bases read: TGTGCCAGCAGTTCGACAGGGAGTGCAGAA.

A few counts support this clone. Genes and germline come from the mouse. The CDR3 bases that were read are TGTGCCAGCACCCCGACAGGGGTCACCGGG. It codes for CASTPTGVTG. The CDR3 in full is CASTPTGVTGQLYF. V usage is TRBV19 and J usage is TRBJ2-2, with 8 bases fitting TRBD1. The read halts 4 residues ahead of the CDR3 end, with the missing end drawn from the germline J gene. This CDR3 has 14 amino acids. V lost 6 bases to trimming and J lost 4 bases; unmatched junction nucleotides: 5. Germline V lookup: CDR1 FNHDT, CDR2 SITEND (reference sequence).

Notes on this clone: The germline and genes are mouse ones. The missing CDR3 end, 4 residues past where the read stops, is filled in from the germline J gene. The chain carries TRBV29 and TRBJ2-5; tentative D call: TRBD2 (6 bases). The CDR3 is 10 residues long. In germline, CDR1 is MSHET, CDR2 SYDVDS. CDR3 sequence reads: CASLGDTQYF. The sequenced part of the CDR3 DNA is TGTGCTAGCCTGGGGGAC. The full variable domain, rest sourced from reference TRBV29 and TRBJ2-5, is DMKVTQMPRYLIKRMGENVLLECGQDMSHETMYWYRQDPGLGLQLIYISYDVDSNSEGDIPKGYRVSRKKREHFSLILDSAKTNQTSVYFCASLGDTQYFGPGTRLLVL.

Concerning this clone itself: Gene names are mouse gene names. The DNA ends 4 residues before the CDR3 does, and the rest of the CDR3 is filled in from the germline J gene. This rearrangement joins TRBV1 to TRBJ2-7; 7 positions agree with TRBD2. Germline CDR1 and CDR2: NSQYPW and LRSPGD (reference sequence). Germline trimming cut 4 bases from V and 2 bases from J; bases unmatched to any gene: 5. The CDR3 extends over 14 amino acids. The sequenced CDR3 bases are TGCACCTGCAGTGGAAACTGGGGTCCCTAT. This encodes CTCSGNWGPY. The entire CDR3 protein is CTCSGNWGPYEQYF.

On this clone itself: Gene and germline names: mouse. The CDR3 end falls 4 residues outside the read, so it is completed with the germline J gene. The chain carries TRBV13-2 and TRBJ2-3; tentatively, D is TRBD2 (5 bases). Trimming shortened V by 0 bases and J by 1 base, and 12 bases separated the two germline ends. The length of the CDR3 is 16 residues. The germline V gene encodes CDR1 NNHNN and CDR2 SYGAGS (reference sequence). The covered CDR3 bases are TGTGCCAGCGGTGATGCAATGGGGTGGGGTGCAGAA. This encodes CASGDAMGWGAE. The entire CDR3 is CASGDAMGWGAETLYF.

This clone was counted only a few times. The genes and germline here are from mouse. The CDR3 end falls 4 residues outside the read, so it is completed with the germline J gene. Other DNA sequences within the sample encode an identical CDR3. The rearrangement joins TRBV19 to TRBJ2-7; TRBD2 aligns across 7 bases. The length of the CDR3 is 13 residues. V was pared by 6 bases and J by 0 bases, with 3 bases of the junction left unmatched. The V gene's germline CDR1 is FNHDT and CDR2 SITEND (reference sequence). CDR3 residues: CASKTGSSYEQYF. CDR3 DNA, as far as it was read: TGTGCCAGCAAGACTGGGAGCTCCTAT.

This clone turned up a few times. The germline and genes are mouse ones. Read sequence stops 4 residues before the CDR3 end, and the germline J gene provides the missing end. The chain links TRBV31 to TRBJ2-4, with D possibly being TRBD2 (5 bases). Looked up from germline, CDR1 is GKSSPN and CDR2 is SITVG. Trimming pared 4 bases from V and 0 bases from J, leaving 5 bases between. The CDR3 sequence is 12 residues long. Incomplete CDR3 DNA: TGTGCCTGGACTGGGAGTCAAAAC. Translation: CAWTGSQN. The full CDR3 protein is CAWTGSQNTLYF.

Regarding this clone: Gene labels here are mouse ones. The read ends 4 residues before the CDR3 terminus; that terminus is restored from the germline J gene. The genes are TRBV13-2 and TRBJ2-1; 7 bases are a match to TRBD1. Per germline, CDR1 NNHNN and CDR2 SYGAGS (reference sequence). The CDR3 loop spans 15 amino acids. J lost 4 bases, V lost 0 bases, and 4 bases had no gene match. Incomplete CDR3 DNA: TGTGCCAGCGGTGATGTAGCGGGACAGTATGCT. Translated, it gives CASGDVAGQYA. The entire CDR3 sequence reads CASGDVAGQYAEQFF.

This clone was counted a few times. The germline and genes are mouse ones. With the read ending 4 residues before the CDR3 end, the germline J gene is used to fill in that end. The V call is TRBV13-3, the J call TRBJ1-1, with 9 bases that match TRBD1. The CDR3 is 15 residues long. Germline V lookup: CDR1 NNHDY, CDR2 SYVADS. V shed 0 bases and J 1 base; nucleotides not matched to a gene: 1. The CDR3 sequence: CASSDAGQGNTEVFF. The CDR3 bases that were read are TGTGCCAGCAGTGATGCGGGACAGGGAAACACA.